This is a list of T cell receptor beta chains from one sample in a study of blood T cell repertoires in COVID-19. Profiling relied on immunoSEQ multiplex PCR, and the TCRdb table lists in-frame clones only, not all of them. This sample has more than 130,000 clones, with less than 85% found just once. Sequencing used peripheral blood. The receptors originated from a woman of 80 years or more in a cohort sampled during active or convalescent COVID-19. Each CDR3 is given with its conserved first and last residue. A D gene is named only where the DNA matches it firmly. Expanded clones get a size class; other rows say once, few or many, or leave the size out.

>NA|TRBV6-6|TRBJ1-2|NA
TGTGCCAGCAGGTCAATGACAGGAAACTATGGCTACACCTTC
CASRSMTGNYGYTF
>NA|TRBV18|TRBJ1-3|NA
TGTGCCAGCTCACCCCCGGGGGGTAACACCATATATTTT
CASSPPGGNTIYF
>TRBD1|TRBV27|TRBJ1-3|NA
TGTGCCAGCAGTTTAGGCAGGGGGCGCGGAAACACCATATATTTT
CASSLGRGRGNTIYF
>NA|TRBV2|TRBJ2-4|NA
TGTGCCAGCCTCGGTTTAGCCAAAAACATTCAGTACTTC
CASLGLAKNIQYF
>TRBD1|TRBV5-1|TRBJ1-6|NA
TGCGCCAGCAGCGTCGGACAGGGGTACAATTCACCCCTCCACTTT
CASSVGQGYNSPLHF
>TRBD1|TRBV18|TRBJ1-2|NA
TGTGCCAGCTCGCCGATCAGGGGGCGCTTGCCAGCTAACTATGGCTACACCTTC
CASSPIRGRLPANYGYTF
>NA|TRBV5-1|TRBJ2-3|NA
TGCGCCAGCACCCTGGTGGGCCCAGATACGCAGTATTTT
CASTLVGPDTQYF
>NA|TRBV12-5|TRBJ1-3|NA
TGTGCTAGTGGCGGAGACCTCGGGAGGACCATATATTTT
CASGGDLGRTIYF
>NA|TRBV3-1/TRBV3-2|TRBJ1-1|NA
TGTGCCAGCAGCCTTCAGGGGACTGAAGCTTTCTTT
CASSLQGTEAFF
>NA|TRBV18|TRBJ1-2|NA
TGTGCCAGCTCACCAAGTAGACAGGTTATTAACTATGGCTACACCTTC
CASSPSRQVINYGYTF
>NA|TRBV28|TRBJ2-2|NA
TGTGCCAGCAGCACCCGTGGGTTGGGGGGTTTAACGGACACCGGGGAGCTGTTTTTT
CASSTRGLGGLTDTGELFF
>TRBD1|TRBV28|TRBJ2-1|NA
TGTGCCAGCAGTTCGACAGGGGGCGCGTCCTACAATGAGCAGTTCTTC
CASSSTGGASYNEQFF
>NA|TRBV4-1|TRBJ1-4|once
TGCGCCAGCAGCGAAGTCCCGGTTGTTAATGAAAAACTGTTTTTT
CASSEVPVVNEKLFF
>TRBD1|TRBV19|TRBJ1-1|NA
TGTGCCAGTAGTAAATCCCACAGGGGAAGGGTTTACACTGAAGCTTTCTTT
CASSKSHRGRVYTEAFF
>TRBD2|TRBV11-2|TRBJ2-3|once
TGTGCCAGCAGCGCCGGGGGGGCCGGGGCAGATACGCAGTATTTT
CASSAGGAGADTQYF
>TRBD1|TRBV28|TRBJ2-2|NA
TGTGCCAGCAGGGCAGGGGGCACTAACACCGGGGAGCTGTTTTTT
CASRAGGTNTGELFF
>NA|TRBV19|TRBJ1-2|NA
TGTGCCAGTAGTATAGCGGTTGGCTACACCTTC
CASSIAVGYTF
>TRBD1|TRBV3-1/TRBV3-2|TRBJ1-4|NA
TGTGCCAGCAGCCCGACAGGGGCCGAAGAAAAACTGTTTTTT
CASSPTGAEEKLFF
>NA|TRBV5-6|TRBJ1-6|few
TGTGCCAGCAGCTTAGGATTCAGGGGAGTAGATTCACCCCTCCACTTT
CASSLGFRGVDSPLHF
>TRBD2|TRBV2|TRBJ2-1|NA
TGTGCCAGCAGTGACCGGCGGGGGACCTACAATGAGCAGTTCTTC
CASSDRRGTYNEQFF
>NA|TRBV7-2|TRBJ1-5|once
TGTGCCAGCAGCTTAGCTGGGGTAGGGGTCAATCAGCCCCAGCATTTT
CASSLAGVGVNQPQHF
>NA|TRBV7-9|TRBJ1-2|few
TGTGCCAGCAGCCAGGACTTCAACTATGGCTACACCTTC
CASSQDFNYGYTF
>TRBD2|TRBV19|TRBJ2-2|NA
TGTGCCAGTAGTATGTGGAGACTAGCGGGGGGATCGAACACCGGGGAGCTGTTTTTT
CASSMWRLAGGSNTGELFF
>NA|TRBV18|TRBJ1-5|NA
TGTGCCAGCTCACCCAAGGCAGGGAATCAGCCCCAGCATTTT
CASSPKAGNQPQHF
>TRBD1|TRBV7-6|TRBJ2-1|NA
TGTGCCAGCAGCTCATTACAGGGGACAAGGGGTGAGCAGTTCTTC
CASSSLQGTRGEQFF
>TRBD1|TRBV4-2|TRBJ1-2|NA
TGTGCCAGCAGCCAGAGGACAGGTACCTATGGCTACACCTTC
CASSQRTGTYGYTF
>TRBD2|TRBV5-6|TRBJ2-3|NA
TGTGCCAGCAGCCGATGGGGGGGAACAGATACGCAGTATTTT
CASSRWGGTDTQYF
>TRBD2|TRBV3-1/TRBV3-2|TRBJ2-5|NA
TGTGCCAGCAGCCTGACTAGCGGGGAGCAAGAGACCCAGTACTTC
CASSLTSGEQETQYF
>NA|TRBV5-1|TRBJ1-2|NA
TGCGCCAGCAGCTTCCAGGGTAACTATGGCTACACCTTC
CASSFQGNYGYTF
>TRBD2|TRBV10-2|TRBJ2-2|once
TGCGCCAGCAATCCCTCCACTAGCGGGGGGGGTACCGGGGAGCTGTTTTTT
CASNPSTSGGGTGELFF
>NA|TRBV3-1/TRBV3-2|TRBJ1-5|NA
TGTGCCAGCAGCCATCCAGGTAAACAGCCCCAGCATTTT
CASSHPGKQPQHF
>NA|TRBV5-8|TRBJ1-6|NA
TGTGCCAGCAGTCTTGGCGGCGCTTATAATTCACCCCTCCACTTT
CASSLGGAYNSPLHF
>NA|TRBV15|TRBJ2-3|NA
TGTGCCACCAGTCGAGTCCTTAGCACAGATACGCAGTATTTT
CATSRVLSTDTQYF
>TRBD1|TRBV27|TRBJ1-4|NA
TGTGCCAGCAGTCCCAGGACAGGGGGGGGAGATGAAAAACTGTTTTTT
CASSPRTGGGDEKLFF
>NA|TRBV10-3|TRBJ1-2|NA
TGTGCCATCAGTGCCGAAGTAGCTAACTATGGCTACACCTTC
CAISAEVANYGYTF
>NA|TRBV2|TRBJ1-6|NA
TGTGCCACTGAGGTGGGGCTTAGTTCACCCCTCCACTTT
CATEVGLSSPLHF
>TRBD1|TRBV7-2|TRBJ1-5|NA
TGTGCCAGCAGCTCGACAGGGGGCAATCAGCCCCAGCATTTT
CASSSTGGNQPQHF
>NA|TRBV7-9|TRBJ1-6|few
TGTGCCAGCAGCTTAGGACAGCCAATTTCACCCCTCCACTTT
CASSLGQPISPLHF
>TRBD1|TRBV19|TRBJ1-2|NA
TGTGCCAGTAGTATAGAAGGGACAGGGAAATTCTATGGCTACACCTTC
CASSIEGTGKFYGYTF
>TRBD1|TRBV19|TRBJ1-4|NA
TGTGCCAGTAGTATTACAGGGGGCTCTACTAATGAAAAACTGTTTTTT
CASSITGGSTNEKLFF
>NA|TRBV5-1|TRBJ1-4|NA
TGCGCCAGCAGCTACATGGAGGGCGATAATGAAAAACTGTTTTTT
CASSYMEGDNEKLFF
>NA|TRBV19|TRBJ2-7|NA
TGTGCCACTCGAAACGACGGGACCTACGAGCAGTACTTC
CATRNDGTYEQYF
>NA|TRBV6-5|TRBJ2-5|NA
TGTGCCAGCAGTTACTTGTCAGGAGGAGAGACCCAGTACTTC
CASSYLSGGETQYF
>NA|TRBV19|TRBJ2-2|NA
TGTGCCAGTAGGGGGGGGCCAGCAAACACCGGGGAGCTGTTTTTT
CASRGGPANTGELFF
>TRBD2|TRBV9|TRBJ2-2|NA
TGTGCCAGCAGCCCCCTAGCGGTTTTGAACACCGGGGAGCTGTTTTTT
CASSPLAVLNTGELFF
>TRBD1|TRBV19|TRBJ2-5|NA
TGTGCCAGTACTAGCCAGGGACAGCAAGAGACCCAGTACTTC
CASTSQGQQETQYF
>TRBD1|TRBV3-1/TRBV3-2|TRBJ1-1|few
TGTGCCAGCAGTCGATCGGACAGGGCCTGGGAAGCTTTCTTT
CASSRSDRAWEAFF
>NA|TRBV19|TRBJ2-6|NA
TGTGCCAGTAGTGGACAGTTCTCTGGGGCCAACGTCCTGACTTTC
CASSGQFSGANVLTF
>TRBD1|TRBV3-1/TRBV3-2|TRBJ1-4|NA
TGTGCCAGCAGCCTCCGGGACAGGGATGAAAAACTGTTTTTT
CASSLRDRDEKLFF